The next 25 T cell receptor beta chains were all read from a single sample in a study of T cell clonotyping in hematopoietic cell transplantation. Sequencing was performed with immunoSEQ multiplex PCR; in TCRdb, only in-frame clones are kept and a portion is missing. The data show 55,000 to 70,000 clones, approximately 94% seen once. The sequenced sample was peripheral blood mononuclear cells. Source of these receptors: a man between 50 and 59 years old in good health. Some clones in this sample may be carry-over from other donors' samples.

The chain combines TRBV15 with TRBJ1-3; D remains ambiguous. The CDR3 has 17 residues. CDR1 is LNHNV and CDR2 is YYDKDF in the germline V gene (reference sequence). V was trimmed by 0 bases and J by 0 bases, leaving 12 bases between them. The CDR3 nucleotides read TGTGCCACCAGCAGAGATTTTCCACCCCCCTCTGGAAACACCATATATTTT. Encoded protein: CATSRDFPPPSGNTIYF.

The chain links TRBV6-1 to TRBJ1-5; TRBD1 matches at 7 bases. The CDR3 has 15 amino acids. CDR1 and CDR2 (germline): MNHNS, SASEGT. The trim removed 6 bases at V and 0 bases at J, leaving 5 bases unmatched. In DNA, the CDR3 is TGTGCCAGCAGCGCCGGGACAGATAGCAATCAGCCCCAGCATTTT. Residues: CASSAGTDSNQPQHF.

This clone was seen once. The gene calls are TRBV19 and TRBJ2-2; no reliable D call. The CDR3 contains 13 residues. Germline V gives CDR1 LNHDA, CDR2 SQIVND (reference sequence). With 3 bases removed from V and 5 bases from J, the gap between germline ends came to 7 bases. This CDR3 is CASSIVGTGELFF. The CDR3 nucleotides are TGTGCCAGTAGTATTGTGGGAACCGGGGAGCTGTTTTTT.

This clone was counted once. V and J are TRBV27 and TRBJ1-2; TRBD1 agrees at 10 bases. The V gene end was trimmed by 5 bases and the J gene end by 3 bases; junction bases not matched to a gene: 0. The CDR3 runs to 13 residues. Looked up from germline, CDR1 is MNHEY and CDR2 is SMNVEV (reference sequence). The CDR3 spells CASSGQGDYGYTF. Here the CDR3 DNA reads TGTGCCAGCAGTGGACAGGGGGACTATGGCTACACCTTC.

This clone was counted between two and nine times. The chain recombines TRBV7-2 with TRBJ2-7; no definite D call. The V gene's germline CDR1 is SGHTA and CDR2 FQGNSA. The CDR3 has 13 residues. The V end was cut by 1 base, the J end by 4 bases, with 8 bases between. The chain's CDR3 is CASSLGANYEQYF. The CDR3 region has the DNA TGTGCCAGCAGCTTAGGGGCCAATTACGAGCAGTACTTC.

This sequence joins TRBV7-8 and TRBJ2-2; 7 bases are a match to TRBD1. This CDR3 has 14 residues. Losses at the gene ends were 8 bases for V and 5 bases for J; bases not matched to a gene: 8. In germline, CDR1 is SGHVS, CDR2 FQNEAQ. CDR3 sequence (DNA): TGTGCCAGCGCTTGGGGCAGGGGGACCGGGGAGCTGTTTTTT. It translates to CASAWGRGTGELFF. Based on the CDR3 plus reference TRBV7-8 and TRBJ2-2, the full variable domain is GAGVSQSPRYKVAKRGQDVALRCDPISGHVSLFWYQQALGQGPEFLTYFQNEAQLDKSGLPSDRFFAERPEGSVSTLKIQRTQQEDSAVYLCASAWGRGTGELFFGEGSRLTVL.

V gene TRBV7-8 combines with J gene TRBJ1-1, with a possible D match to TRBD1 (5 bases). Per the germline V gene, CDR1 is SGHVS and CDR2 is FQNEAQ. The V end lost 1 base, the J end lost 4 bases, and 7 bases lay between the germline ends. This CDR3 has 13 residues. This chain's CDR3 is CASSLVQGTEAFF. The DNA of the CDR3 is TGTGCCAGCAGCTTAGTTCAGGGCACTGAAGCTTTCTTT.

The chain couples TRBV7-8 to TRBJ2-5; no clear D gene. Per the germline V gene, CDR1 is SGHVS and CDR2 is FQNEAQ. V was cut by 2 bases and J by 5 bases, with 12 bases left in between. The CDR3 is 14 amino acids. Here the CDR3 DNA reads TGTGCCAGCAGCTTAACGGGCCCCCGGGAGACCCAGTACTTC. Encoded protein: CASSLTGPRETQYF.

V and J are TRBV5-1 and TRBJ2-3; no clear D gene. Germline V gene data show CDR1 as SGHRS and CDR2 as YFSETQ. The CDR3 consists of 14 residues. With 5 bases removed from V and 5 bases from J, the gap between germline ends came to 15 bases. CDR3 sequence (DNA): TGCGCCAGCAGTTTGTACACTCTCGGAGATACGCAGTATTTT. It is translated as CASSLYTLGDTQYF. The full variable domain, with the rest looked up from reference TRBV5-1 and TRBJ2-3, is KAGVTQTPRYLIKTRGQQVTLSCSPISGHRSVSWYQQTPGQGLQFLFEYFSETQRNKGNFPGRFSGRQFSNSRSEMNVSTLELGDSALYLCASSLYTLGDTQYFGPGTRLTVL.

The V call is TRBV11-2, the J call TRBJ2-3; 7 nucleotides match TRBD2. Germline CDR1 SGHAT, CDR2 FQNNGV. This CDR3 is 16 amino acids long. Trimming cost V 6 bases and J 4 bases; bases outside gene matches: 13. The CDR3 DNA follows: TGTGCCAGCAGTTTAAGGGGCGGGAGCAGTTCAGATACGCAGTATTTT. It codes for CASSLRGGSSSDTQYF.

This rearrangement joins TRBV2 to TRBJ1-5; 8 bases match TRBD1. CDR3 length equals 14 residues. CDR1 is SNHLY, CDR2 FYNNEI, per germline. V dropped 1 base and J dropped 8; count of bases not matched to a gene: 4. This chain's CDR3 is CASSEGQGWEPQHF. As DNA, the CDR3 is TGTGCCAGCAGTGAAGGACAGGGGTGGGAGCCCCAGCATTTT.

This clone was seen a single time. The V and J genes are TRBV27 and TRBJ2-7; 10 bases are a match to TRBD2. V trimming: 5 bases; J trimming: 2 bases; junction bases outside the gene matches: 3. Germline V gives CDR1 MNHEY, CDR2 SMNVEV (reference sequence). This CDR3 comprises 14 residues. CDR3 amino acids: CASSIAGGTYEQYF. CDR3 coding DNA: TGTGCCAGCAGTATAGCGGGGGGAACCTACGAGCAGTACTTC.

CDR3 region: CASSPETGQSSYNEQFF. The CDR3 region has the DNA TGTGCCAGCAGCCCGGAGACAGGACAGAGCTCCTACAATGAGCAGTTCTTC. The gene calls are TRBV5-4 and TRBJ2-1; D possibly corresponds to TRBD1 (6 bases). This CDR3 spans 17 amino acids. Germline V gene data show CDR1 as SGHNT and CDR2 as YYREEE (reference sequence). The V end was cut by 4 bases, the J end by 0 bases, with 17 bases between.

This clone occurred once. V gene TRBV27 combines with J gene TRBJ1-5, with TRBD1 as a possible D gene (5 bases). The germline V gene has CDR1 MNHEY and CDR2 SMNVEV (reference sequence). CDR3 length equals 12 residues. Trimming cost V 2 bases and J 11 bases, with 10 bases left between them. This CDR3 is CASSLQGGTQHF. Here the CDR3 DNA reads TGTGCCAGCAGTTTACAGGGAGGGACCCAGCATTTT.

The sample holds one count of this clone. The chain joins TRBV5-4 to TRBJ2-3, with 7 bases lining up with TRBD1. After removal of 3 bases from V and 6 bases from J, the junction contained 10 bases not matched to a gene. The CDR3 is made up of 15 amino acids. Germline CDR1 SGHNT, CDR2 YYREEE (reference sequence). The CDR3 spells CASSSGQNSRDTQYF. In nucleotides, the CDR3 is TGTGCCAGCAGCTCGGGACAGAACTCACGTGATACGCAGTATTTT.

The V and J genes are TRBV4-2 and TRBJ1-4; D call uncertain. Germline lookup yields CDR1 LGHNA and CDR2 YNFKEQ. The CDR3 covers 12 residues. V was pared by 1 base and J by 9 bases, with 6 bases between. CDR3 sequence (DNA): TGTGCCAGCAGCCAAGGAAACCAAAAACTGTTTTTT. It translates to CASSQGNQKLFF.

The CDR3 sequence is CASRGQAPGGYTF. CDR3 DNA: TGTGCCAGCAGGGGACAGGCCCCAGGAGGCTACACCTTC. The rearrangement links TRBV7-9 to TRBJ1-2, with 8 bases fitting TRBD1. Trimming took 6 bases from V and 8 from J; bases not matched to a gene: 8. Looked up from germline, CDR1 is SEHNR and CDR2 is FQNEAQ (reference sequence). The CDR3 extends over 13 amino acids. Full variable domain (outside the CDR3, taken from reference TRBV7-9 and TRBJ1-2): DTGVSQNPRHKITKRGQNVTFRCDPISEHNRLYWYRQTLGQGPEFLTYFQNEAQLEKSRLLSDRFSAERPKGSFSTLEIQRTEQGDSAMYLCASRGQAPGGYTFGSGTRLTVV.

The V call is TRBV19, the J call TRBJ1-5; 8 nucleotides match TRBD1. The CDR3 runs to 16 residues. Per the germline V gene, CDR1 is LNHDA and CDR2 is SQIVND (reference sequence). J lost 3 bases, V lost 8 bases, and 12 bases had no gene match. CDR3 DNA sequence: TGTGCCAGTTGGCAGACGGGACAGGCCTCCAATCAGCCCCAGCATTTT. Translating it yields CASWQTGQASNQPQHF.

The J gene is TRBJ1-2, the V gene TRBV30; the D is unclear. The CDR3 covers 13 residues. Trimming shortened V by 0 bases and J by 5 bases, and 10 bases separated the two germline ends. CDR1 and CDR2 from the germline V gene are GTSNPN and SVGIG (reference sequence). CDR3 sequence: CAWSVRAAYGYTF. The CDR3 DNA follows: TGTGCCTGGAGTGTACGGGCAGCATATGGCTACACCTTC.

The chain has TRBV13 and TRBJ1-2; D may be TRBD1 (6 bases). CDR1 is PRHDT, CDR2 FYEKMQ, per germline (reference sequence). The CDR3 has 15 residues. V was pared by 5 bases and J by 6 bases, with 19 bases between. In DNA, the CDR3 is TGTGCCAGCAGCCAAGAGGGACAAGTACAGGATGGCTACACCTTC. Translating it yields CASSQEGQVQDGYTF.

The chain couples TRBV6-1 to TRBJ1-5; TRBD1 matches 7 bases. Germline-derived CDR1 and CDR2 are MNHNS and SASEGT. The CDR3 extends over 14 amino acids. Trimming removed 6 bases from V and 7 bases from J; junction bases left unmatched: 9. CDR3 sequence reads: CASSGVGGQQPQHF. CDR3 nucleotide sequence: TGTGCCAGCAGCGGGGTAGGGGGCCAGCAGCCCCAGCATTTT.

The chain uses TRBV30 and TRBJ2-1; 7 positions match TRBD2. This CDR3 is 13 amino acids long. V lost 5 bases and J lost 4; bases outside the gene matches: 5. Germline values: CDR1 GTSNPN, CDR2 SVGIG (reference sequence). The CDR3 is CAWDLAAYNEQFF. The CDR3 bases are TGTGCCTGGGATCTAGCGGCGTACAATGAGCAGTTCTTC. Supplemented by reference TRBV30 and TRBJ2-1, the full variable domain reads SQTIHQWPATLVQPVGSPLSLECTVEGTSNPNLYWYRQAAGRGLQLLFYSVGIGQISSEVPQNLSASRPQDRQFILSSKKLLLSDSGFYLCAWDLAAYNEQFFGPGTRLTVL.

This clone was detected only once. The V gene is TRBV7-2, the J gene TRBJ2-5; 11 bases fit TRBD2. CDR1 SGHTA and CDR2 FQGNSA come from the germline V gene. J was trimmed by 4 bases and V by 1 base; bases with no gene match: 11. The CDR3 sequence is 18 residues long. CDR3 loop: CASSLGRLAGSQGETQYF. Written as DNA, the CDR3 is TGTGCCAGCAGCTTAGGGCGACTAGCGGGATCCCAGGGAGAGACCCAGTACTTC.

This clone has just a few counts. The gene calls are TRBV28 and TRBJ1-2; 7 bases map to TRBD1. CDR3 length: 16 amino acids. The V segment lost 3 bases and the J segment 4 bases; nucleotides outside the gene matches: 11. CDR1 and CDR2 from the germline V gene are MDHEN and SYDVKM. In DNA, the CDR3 is TGTGCCAGCAGTTTGGCTGAAGGGGGCGGAAGCTATGGCTACACCTTC. This codes for CASSLAEGGGSYGYTF.

This chain connects TRBV9 to TRBJ1-6, with a possible D match to TRBD1 (5 bases). The CDR3 covers 15 residues. The germline gives CDR1 SGDLS, CDR2 YYNGEE. V lost 0 bases and J 7 bases, leaving 11 bases between the germline ends. In nucleotides, the CDR3 is TGTGCCAGCAGCGTAGGGCGGGACGCAAATTCACCCCTCCACTTT. This translates into CASSVGRDANSPLHF.